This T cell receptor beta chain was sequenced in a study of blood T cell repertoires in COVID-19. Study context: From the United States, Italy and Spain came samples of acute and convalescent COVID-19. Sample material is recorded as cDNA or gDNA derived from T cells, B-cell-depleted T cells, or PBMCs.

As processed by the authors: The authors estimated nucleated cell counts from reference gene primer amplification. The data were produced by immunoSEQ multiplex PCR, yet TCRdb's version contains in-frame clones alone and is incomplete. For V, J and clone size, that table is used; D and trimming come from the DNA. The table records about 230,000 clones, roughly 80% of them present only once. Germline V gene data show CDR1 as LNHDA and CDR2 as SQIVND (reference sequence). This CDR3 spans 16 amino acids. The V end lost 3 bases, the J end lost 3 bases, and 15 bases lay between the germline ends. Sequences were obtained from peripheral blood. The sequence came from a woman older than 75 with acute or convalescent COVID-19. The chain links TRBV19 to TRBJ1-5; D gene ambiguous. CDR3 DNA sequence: TGTGCCAGTAGTATCCGTGGAGAGACTTTCAATCAGCCCCAGCATTTT. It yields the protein CASSIRGETFNQPQHF.